This T cell receptor (beta chain) was sequenced for a study of blood T cells in healthy people across ages. This clonotype occurred once. CDR1 and CDR2 (germline): MNHEY, SVGAGI. V lost 2 bases and J lost 4, with 6 bases in between. The CDR3 covers 13 residues. It was with a sample-barcoded 5' primer and a J-beta primer mix that a second PCR of about 6 to 12 cycles was run. All samples yielded 2.5 million or more CDR3-containing paired-end reads. TCRdb called the 5' RACE reads again in MiXCR, with one record for every CDR3 protein. Here the sample spans 1.4 million or so distinct CDR3 sequences, about 45% being singletons.

This TCR derives from a woman younger than 35 in good health. The sequencing sample was made of blood. The chain employs TRBV6-5 and TRBJ1-3, with unresolved D. CDR3: CASSYSRGNTIYF. CDR3 DNA: TGTGCCAGCAGTTACAGTAGGGGAAACACCATATATTTT.